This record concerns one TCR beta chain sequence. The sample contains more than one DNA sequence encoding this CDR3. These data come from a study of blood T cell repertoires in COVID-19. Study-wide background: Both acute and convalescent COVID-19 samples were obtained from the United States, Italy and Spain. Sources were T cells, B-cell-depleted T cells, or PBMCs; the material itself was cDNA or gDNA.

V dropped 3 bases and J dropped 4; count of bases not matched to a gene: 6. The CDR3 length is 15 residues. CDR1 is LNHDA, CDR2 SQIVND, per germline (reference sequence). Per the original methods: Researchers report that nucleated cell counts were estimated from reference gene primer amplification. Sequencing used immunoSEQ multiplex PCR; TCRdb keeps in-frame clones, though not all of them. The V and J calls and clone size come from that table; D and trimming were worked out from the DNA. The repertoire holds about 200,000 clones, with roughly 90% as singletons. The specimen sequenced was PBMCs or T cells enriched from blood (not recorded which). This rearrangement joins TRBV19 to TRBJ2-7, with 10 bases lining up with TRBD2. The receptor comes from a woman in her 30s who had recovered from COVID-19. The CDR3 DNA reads TGTGCCAGTAGTATCCAAGCGGGAGGGCGGTACGAGCAGTACTTC. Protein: CASSIQAGGRYEQYF.